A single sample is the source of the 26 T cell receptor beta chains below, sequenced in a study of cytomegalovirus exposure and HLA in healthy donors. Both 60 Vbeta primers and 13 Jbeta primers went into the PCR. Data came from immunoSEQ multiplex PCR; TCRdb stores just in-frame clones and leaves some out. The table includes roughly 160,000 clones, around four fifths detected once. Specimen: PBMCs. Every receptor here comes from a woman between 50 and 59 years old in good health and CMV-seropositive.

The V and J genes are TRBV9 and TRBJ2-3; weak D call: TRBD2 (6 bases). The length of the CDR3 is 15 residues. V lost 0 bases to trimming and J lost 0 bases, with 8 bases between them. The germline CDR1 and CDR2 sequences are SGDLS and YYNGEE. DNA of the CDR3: TGTGCCAGCAGCGTAGACGGGACTAGCACAGATACGCAGTATTTT. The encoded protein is CASSVDGTSTDTQYF.

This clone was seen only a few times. The CDR3 nucleotides are TGTGCTAGTGGTTTGACGCAGGGGGAAGTTCATCAGCCCCAGCATTTT. It codes for CASGLTQGEVHQPQHF. This rearrangement joins TRBV12-5 to TRBJ1-5; TRBD1 matches 7 bases. V lost 2 bases to trimming and J lost 5 bases; unmatched junction nucleotides: 9. This CDR3 comprises 16 residues. The germline gives CDR1 LGHNT, CDR2 FRNRAP.

The CDR3 sequence is CASNPWGGGANQPQHF. In DNA form, the CDR3 reads TGTGCCAGTAACCCCTGGGGAGGGGGGGCCAATCAGCCCCAGCATTTT. The chain recombines TRBV19 with TRBJ1-5; the D gene is possibly TRBD1 (6 bases). Trimming took 7 bases from V and 3 from J, leaving 19 bases between them. The germline V gene encodes CDR1 LNHDA and CDR2 SQIVND (reference sequence). This CDR3 region has 16 residues.

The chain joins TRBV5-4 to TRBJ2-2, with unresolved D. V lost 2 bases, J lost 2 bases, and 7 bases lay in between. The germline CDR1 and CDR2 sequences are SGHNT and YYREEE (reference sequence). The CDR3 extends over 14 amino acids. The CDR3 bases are TGTGCCAGCAGCTTTAGAACCAACACCGGGGAGCTGTTTTTT. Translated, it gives CASSFRTNTGELFF. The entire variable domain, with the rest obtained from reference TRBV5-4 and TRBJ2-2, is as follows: ETGVTQSPTHLIKTRGQQVTLRCSSQSGHNTVSWYQQALGQGPQFIFQYYREEENGRGNFPPRFSGLQFPNYSSELNVNALELDDSALYLCASSFRTNTGELFFGEGSRLTVL.

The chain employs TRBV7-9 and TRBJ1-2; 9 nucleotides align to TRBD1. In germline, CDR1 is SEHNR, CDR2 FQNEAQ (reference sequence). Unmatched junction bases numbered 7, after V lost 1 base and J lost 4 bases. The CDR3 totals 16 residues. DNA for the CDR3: TGTGCCAGCAGCTTAGATAGGGACAGGGACTTCTATGGCTACACCTTC. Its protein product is CASSLDRDRDFYGYTF.

CDR3 sequence: CASIRGRGNTIYF. CDR3 DNA sequence: TGTGCCAGCATTAGGGGGCGAGGAAACACCATATATTTT. The chain links TRBV6-6 to TRBJ1-3; 7 bases match TRBD1. The CDR3 length is 13 residues. J was trimmed by 4 bases and V by 7 bases; bases with no gene match: 4. CDR1 and CDR2 from the germline V gene are MNHNY and SVGAGI (reference sequence).

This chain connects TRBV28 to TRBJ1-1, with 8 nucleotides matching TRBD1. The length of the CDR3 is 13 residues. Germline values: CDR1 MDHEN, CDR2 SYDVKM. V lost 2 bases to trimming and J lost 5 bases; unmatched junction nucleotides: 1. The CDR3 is CASSLTGGTEAFF. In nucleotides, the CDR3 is TGTGCCAGCAGTTTAACAGGGGGGACTGAAGCTTTCTTT.

The CDR3 region has the DNA TGTGCCAGCAGAAGGAAAGGGACAGCTGAGAACACTGAAGCTTTCTTT. The encoded protein is CASRRKGTAENTEAFF. V gene TRBV6-6 combines with J gene TRBJ1-1; 7 bases fit TRBD1. The germline V gene encodes CDR1 MNHNY and CDR2 SVGAGI (reference sequence). V shed 6 bases, J shed 1 base, and the junction held 11 bases outside the gene matches. CDR3 length equals 16 residues.

The CDR3 here is CASSPLAGEKDEQFF. DNA of the CDR3: TGTGCCAGCAGCCCCCTAGCGGGAGAGAAGGATGAGCAGTTCTTC. The gene calls are TRBV27 and TRBJ2-1; the match to TRBD2 covers 10 bases. This CDR3 has 15 residues. CDR1 MNHEY and CDR2 SMNVEV come from the germline V gene (reference sequence). The ends lost 6 bases at V and 8 bases at J; junction bases unmatched: 10.

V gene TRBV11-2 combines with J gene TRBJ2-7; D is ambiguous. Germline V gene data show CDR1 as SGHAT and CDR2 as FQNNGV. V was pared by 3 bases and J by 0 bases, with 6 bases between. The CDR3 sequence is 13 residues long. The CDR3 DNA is TGTGCCAGCAGCTTTGGCGGCTCCTACGAGCAGTACTTC. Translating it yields CASSFGGSYEQYF.

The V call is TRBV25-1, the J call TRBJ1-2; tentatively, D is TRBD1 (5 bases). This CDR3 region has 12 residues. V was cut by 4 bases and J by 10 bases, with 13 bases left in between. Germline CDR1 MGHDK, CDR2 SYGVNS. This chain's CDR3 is CASSAGIGAYTF. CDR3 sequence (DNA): TGTGCCAGCAGTGCAGGGATAGGAGCCTACACCTTC.

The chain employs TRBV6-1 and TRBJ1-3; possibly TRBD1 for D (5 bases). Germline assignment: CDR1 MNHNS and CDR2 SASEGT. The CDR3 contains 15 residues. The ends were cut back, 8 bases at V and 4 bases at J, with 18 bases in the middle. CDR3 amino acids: CASAPFLGGGNTIYF. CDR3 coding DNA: TGTGCCAGCGCCCCCTTTTTGGGGGGGGGAAACACCATATATTTT.

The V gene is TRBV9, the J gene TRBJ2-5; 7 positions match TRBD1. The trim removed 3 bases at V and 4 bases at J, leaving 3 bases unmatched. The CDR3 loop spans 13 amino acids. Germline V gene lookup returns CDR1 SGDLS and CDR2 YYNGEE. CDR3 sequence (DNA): TGTGCCAGCAGCGAACGACAGGGAGAGACCCAGTACTTC. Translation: CASSERQGETQYF.

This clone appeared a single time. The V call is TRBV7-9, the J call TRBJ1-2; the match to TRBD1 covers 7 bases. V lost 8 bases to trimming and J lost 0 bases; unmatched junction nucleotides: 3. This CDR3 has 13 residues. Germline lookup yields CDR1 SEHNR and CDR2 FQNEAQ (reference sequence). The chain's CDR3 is CASGDRTNYGYTF. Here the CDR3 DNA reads TGTGCCAGCGGGGACAGAACTAACTATGGCTACACCTTC.

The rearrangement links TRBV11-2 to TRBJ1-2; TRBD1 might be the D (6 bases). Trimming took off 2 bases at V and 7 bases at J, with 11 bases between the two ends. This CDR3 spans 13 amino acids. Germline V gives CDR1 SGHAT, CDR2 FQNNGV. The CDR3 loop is CASSLRQELGYTF. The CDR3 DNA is TGTGCCAGCAGCTTACGACAGGAGCTTGGCTACACCTTC.

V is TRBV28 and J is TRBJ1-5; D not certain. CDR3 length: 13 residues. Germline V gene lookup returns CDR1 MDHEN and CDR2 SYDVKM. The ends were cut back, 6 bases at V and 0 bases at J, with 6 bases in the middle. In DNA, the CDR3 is TGTGCCAGCAGACGGGATAGCAATCAGCCCCAGCATTTT. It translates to CASRRDSNQPQHF.

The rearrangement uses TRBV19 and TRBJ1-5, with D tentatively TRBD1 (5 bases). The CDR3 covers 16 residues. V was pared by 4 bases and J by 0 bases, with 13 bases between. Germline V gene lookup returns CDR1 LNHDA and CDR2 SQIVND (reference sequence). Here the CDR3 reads CASSTGVGYSNQPQHF. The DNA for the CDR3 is TGTGCCAGTAGTACGGGGGTCGGATATAGCAATCAGCCCCAGCATTTT.

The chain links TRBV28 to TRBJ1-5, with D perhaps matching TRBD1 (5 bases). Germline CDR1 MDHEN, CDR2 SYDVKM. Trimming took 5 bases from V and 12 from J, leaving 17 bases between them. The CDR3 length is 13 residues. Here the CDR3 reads CASSLGQPRRQHF. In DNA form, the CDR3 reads TGTGCCAGCAGTCTCGGACAACCGCGTCGCCAGCATTTT.

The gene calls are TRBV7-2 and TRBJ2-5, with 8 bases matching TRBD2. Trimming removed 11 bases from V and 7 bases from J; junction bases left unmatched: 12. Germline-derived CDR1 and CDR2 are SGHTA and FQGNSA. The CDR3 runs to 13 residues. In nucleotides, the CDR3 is TGTGCCGTACTATCAGGGGCGGGGGGGACCCAGTACTTC. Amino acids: CAVLSGAGGTQYF.

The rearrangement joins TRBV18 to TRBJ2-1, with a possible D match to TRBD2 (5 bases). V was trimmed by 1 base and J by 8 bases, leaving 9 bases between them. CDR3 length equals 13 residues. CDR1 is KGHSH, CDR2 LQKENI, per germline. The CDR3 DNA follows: TGTGCCAGCTCACCACGGGAGATCCATGAGCAGTTCTTC. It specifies CASSPREIHEQFF. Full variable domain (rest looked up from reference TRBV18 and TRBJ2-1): NAGVMQNPRHLVRRRGQEARLRCSPMKGHSHVYWYRQLPEEGLKFMVYLQKENIIDESGMPKERFSAEFPKEGPSILRIQQVVRGDSAAYFCASSPREIHEQFFGPGTRLTVL.

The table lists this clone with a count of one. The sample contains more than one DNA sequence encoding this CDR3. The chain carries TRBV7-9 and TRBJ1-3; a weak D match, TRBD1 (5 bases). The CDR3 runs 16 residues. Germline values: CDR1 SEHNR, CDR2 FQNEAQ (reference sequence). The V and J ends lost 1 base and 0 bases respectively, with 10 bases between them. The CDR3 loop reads CASSLGQPSSGNTIYF. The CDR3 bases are TGTGCCAGCAGCTTAGGACAGCCCAGCTCTGGAAACACCATATATTTT.

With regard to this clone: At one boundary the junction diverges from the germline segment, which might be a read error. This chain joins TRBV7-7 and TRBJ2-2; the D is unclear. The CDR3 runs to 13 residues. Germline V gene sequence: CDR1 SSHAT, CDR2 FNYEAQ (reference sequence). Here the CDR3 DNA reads TGTGCTAGCAGCTCTTCGAACACCGGGGAGCTGTTTTTT. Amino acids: CASSSSNTGELFF.

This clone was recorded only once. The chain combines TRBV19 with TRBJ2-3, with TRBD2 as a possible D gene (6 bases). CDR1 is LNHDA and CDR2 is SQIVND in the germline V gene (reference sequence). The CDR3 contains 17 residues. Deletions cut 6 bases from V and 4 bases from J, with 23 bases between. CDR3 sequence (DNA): TGTGCCAGTAGCCAAGCATATTCAAGCGGGTCGGCAGATACGCAGTATTTT. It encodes CASSQAYSSGSADTQYF.

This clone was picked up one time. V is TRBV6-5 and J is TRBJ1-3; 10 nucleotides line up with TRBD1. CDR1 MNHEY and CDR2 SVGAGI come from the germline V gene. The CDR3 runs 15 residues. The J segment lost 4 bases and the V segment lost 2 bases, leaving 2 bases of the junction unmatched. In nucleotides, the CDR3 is TGTGCCAGCAGTTACGACAGGGGGCAAGGAAACACCATATATTTT. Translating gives CASSYDRGQGNTIYF.

CDR3 amino acids: CASSQEDTQGAEAFF. The CDR3 nucleotides read TGTGCCAGCAGCCAAGAGGACACACAGGGGGCAGAAGCTTTCTTT. This chain joins TRBV4-2 and TRBJ1-1; TRBD1 agrees at 9 bases. The V gene end was trimmed by 0 bases and the J gene end by 8 bases; junction bases not matched to a gene: 7. The CDR3 extends over 15 amino acids. CDR1 LGHNA and CDR2 YNFKEQ come from the germline V gene.

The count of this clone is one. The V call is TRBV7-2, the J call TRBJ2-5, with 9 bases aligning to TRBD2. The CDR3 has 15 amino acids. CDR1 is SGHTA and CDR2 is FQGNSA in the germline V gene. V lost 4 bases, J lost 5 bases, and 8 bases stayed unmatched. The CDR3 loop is CASSSAGGPWETQYF. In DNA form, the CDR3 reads TGTGCCAGCAGCTCCGCGGGGGGGCCTTGGGAGACCCAGTACTTC.